This TCR beta chain emerged from a study of blood T cells in healthy people across ages. Notes on this clonotype: What it recognizes is unknown.

Next came a second PCR, run for about 6 to 12 cycles, which used a sample-barcoded 5' primer along with a J-beta primer mix. In TCRdb, the 5' RACE reads were re-called with MiXCR into one record per CDR3 protein. The sample carries about 780,000 distinct CDR3 sequences, about half recorded once. This CDR3 has 14 amino acids. V dropped 3 bases and J dropped 6; count of bases not matched to a gene: 4. Every sample had a minimum of 7 million PBMCs isolated. The authors extracted at least 5.5 micrograms of total RNA per sample. Study-wide results and limits: The long-lived group displayed more naive CD4+ cells, plus higher diversity, than the aged donors did. Significant beta diversity loss was already apparent by age 40, declining roughly linearly.

The clonotype originates from an elderly man in good health. V usage is TRBV12-3 or TRBV12-4 and J usage is TRBJ1-4; 7 bases fit TRBD1. Sample: blood. The CDR3 DNA sequence: TGTGCCAGCAGTTTTCGGACAGGTCATGAAAAACTGTTTTTT. Translating it yields CASSFRTGHEKLFF.